These T cell receptor beta chains were read from a single sample in a study of T cells in Graves' hyperthyroidism and ophthalmopathy. TCRdb independently ran MiXCR on the multiplex PCR reads; one entry per CDR3 protein. The sample yields a few hundred thousand distinct CDR3 sequences, around a fifth seen once. The specimen was blood. These receptors all stem from a man between 50 and 59 years old with Graves' ophthalmopathy. CDR3s include the opening cysteine and the closing phenylalanine or tryptophan. A clone size is listed for some rows: how often the clone was seen (once, few, many), or a class if it is expanded.

v_call: TRBV7-9
clone_size: many
cdr3_length: 15
cdr3_aa: CASSLGGGGINEQFF

v_call: TRBV3-1
clone_size: .
cdr3_length: 16
cdr3_aa: CASSQDIGLASDIQYF

v_call: TRBV7-2
clone_size: .
cdr3_length: 13
cdr3_aa: CASSYRGRGGYTF

v_call: TRBV9
clone_size: few
cdr3_length: 15
cdr3_aa: CASSVGQVPPQTQYF

v_call: TRBV20-1
clone_size: many
cdr3_length: 14
cdr3_aa: CSAKQGARGNEQFF

v_call: TRBV20-1
clone_size: many
cdr3_length: 14
cdr3_aa: CSARVGTGVNEQFF

v_call: TRBV27
clone_size: many
cdr3_length: 16
cdr3_aa: CASSLPFDGFYNEQFF

v_call: TRBV7-9
clone_size: few
cdr3_length: 13
cdr3_aa: CASSQLTSGDKYF

v_call: TRBV5-1
clone_size: few
cdr3_length: 15
cdr3_aa: CASSFEDSNTGELFF

v_call: TRBV27
clone_size: .
cdr3_length: 12
cdr3_aa: CASSSPGGPQHF

v_call: TRBV24-1
clone_size: few
cdr3_length: 18
cdr3_aa: CATSEPTSGKGGTDTQYF

v_call: TRBV11-2
clone_size: many
cdr3_length: 13
cdr3_aa: CASSLAPTEAQYF

v_call: TRBV27
clone_size: few
cdr3_length: 15
cdr3_aa: CASSFLQGFMGEQFF

v_call: TRBV29-1
clone_size: few
cdr3_length: 15
cdr3_aa: CSVGAGEPIQDEQFF

v_call: TRBV2
clone_size: .
cdr3_length: 16
cdr3_aa: CASRGTSGTKKNEQFF

v_call: TRBV24-1
clone_size: .
cdr3_length: 17
cdr3_aa: CATSDFGALDGTDTQYF

v_call: TRBV10-3
clone_size: .
cdr3_length: 16
cdr3_aa: CATKRPGTGGTDTQYF

v_call: TRBV11-1
clone_size: many
cdr3_length: 15
cdr3_aa: CASSLAGATRDTQYF

v_call: TRBV20-1
clone_size: few
cdr3_length: 13
cdr3_aa: CSVPQNIDNEQFF

v_call: TRBV2
clone_size: many
cdr3_length: 14
cdr3_aa: CASSDLLVENIQYF

v_call: TRBV27
clone_size: few
cdr3_length: 13
cdr3_aa: CASSLTVSYEQYF

v_call: TRBV28
clone_size: .
cdr3_length: 14
cdr3_aa: CASRRSSPYYEQYF

v_call: TRBV12-3/TRBV12-4
clone_size: few
cdr3_length: 16
cdr3_aa: CASSFRASGSTDTQYF

v_call: TRBV9
clone_size: .
cdr3_length: 15
cdr3_aa: CASSPGTGGKETQYF

v_call: TRBV11-2
clone_size: .
cdr3_length: 18
cdr3_aa: CASSLVSDRATYNSPLHF

v_call: TRBV5-1
clone_size: .
cdr3_length: 16
cdr3_aa: CASSKGTSTVQETQYF

v_call: TRBV10-2
clone_size: .
cdr3_length: 15
cdr3_aa: CASILSGSRYNEQFF

v_call: TRBV6-6
clone_size: many
cdr3_length: 14
cdr3_aa: CASSYGTGGQPQHF

v_call: TRBV5-1
clone_size: many
cdr3_length: 12
cdr3_aa: CASSGEGWEQYF

v_call: TRBV7-3
clone_size: many
cdr3_length: 13
cdr3_aa: CASSLNGADTQYF

v_call: TRBV28
clone_size: few
cdr3_length: 18
cdr3_aa: CASSLLGVGGPDQNEQFF

v_call: TRBV18
clone_size: many
cdr3_length: 15
cdr3_aa: CASSPPRAEYYEQYF

v_call: TRBV25-1
clone_size: .
cdr3_length: 17
cdr3_aa: CASSEGLAGRTLWTQYF

v_call: TRBV20-1
clone_size: few
cdr3_length: 14
cdr3_aa: CSARGAGGQETQYF

v_call: TRBV5-8
clone_size: .
cdr3_length: 19
cdr3_aa: CASSYGLAGGRSSYNEQFF

v_call: TRBV6-1
clone_size: many
cdr3_length: 13
cdr3_aa: CASTGLAGVEQYF

v_call: TRBV7-9
clone_size: many
cdr3_length: 17
cdr3_aa: CASSTGGGGPPNQPQHF

v_call: TRBV12-3/TRBV12-4
clone_size: .
cdr3_length: 15
cdr3_aa: CASRDRVSLGNEQFF

v_call: TRBV20-1
clone_size: few
cdr3_length: 14
cdr3_aa: CSRAGGNSNQPQHF

v_call: TRBV11-3
clone_size: .
cdr3_length: 17
cdr3_aa: CASSSWGQGGEEETQYF

v_call: TRBV13
clone_size: many
cdr3_length: 14
cdr3_aa: CASTTSGHHNEQFF

v_call: TRBV28
clone_size: few
cdr3_length: 13
cdr3_aa: CASSSLTGQPQHF

v_call: TRBV6-2/TRBV6-3
clone_size: .
cdr3_length: 15
cdr3_aa: CASSFGGLSGNTIYF

v_call: TRBV3-1
clone_size: many
cdr3_length: 13
cdr3_aa: CASSQAGSTEAFF

v_call: TRBV15
clone_size: .
cdr3_length: 14
cdr3_aa: CATRPIQAPSEQFF

v_call: TRBV28
clone_size: few
cdr3_length: 13
cdr3_aa: CASTPAGANVLTF

v_call: TRBV18
clone_size: many
cdr3_length: 15
cdr3_aa: CASSRTRDSHYGYTF

v_call: TRBV6-6
clone_size: .
cdr3_length: 13
cdr3_aa: CASSYSFNYGYTF

v_call: TRBV7-2
clone_size: many
cdr3_length: 15
cdr3_aa: CASSMGLAGGGTQYF

v_call: TRBV20-1
clone_size: many
cdr3_length: 15
cdr3_aa: CSARGERVMNTEAFF

v_call: TRBV6-1
clone_size: few
cdr3_length: 18
cdr3_aa: CASSSPGQPTLAKNIQYF

v_call: TRBV20-1
clone_size: many
cdr3_length: 14
cdr3_aa: CSVRFGHLNTEAFF

v_call: TRBV6-2/TRBV6-3
clone_size: few
cdr3_length: 17
cdr3_aa: CASNGQGGRENTGELFF

v_call: TRBV19
clone_size: .
cdr3_length: 18
cdr3_aa: CASSINRDRGFSNQPQHF

v_call: TRBV9
clone_size: .
cdr3_length: 12
cdr3_aa: CASSVVGEKLFF

v_call: TRBV6-2/TRBV6-3
clone_size: few
cdr3_length: 16
cdr3_aa: CASIGTGTSGMGEQFF

v_call: TRBV10-2
clone_size: .
cdr3_length: 13
cdr3_aa: CASTTDRSYEQYF

v_call: TRBV4-1
clone_size: many
cdr3_length: 16
cdr3_aa: CASSQSTSGGDNEQFF

v_call: TRBV6-1
clone_size: many
cdr3_length: 13
cdr3_aa: CASSDLPSYEQYF